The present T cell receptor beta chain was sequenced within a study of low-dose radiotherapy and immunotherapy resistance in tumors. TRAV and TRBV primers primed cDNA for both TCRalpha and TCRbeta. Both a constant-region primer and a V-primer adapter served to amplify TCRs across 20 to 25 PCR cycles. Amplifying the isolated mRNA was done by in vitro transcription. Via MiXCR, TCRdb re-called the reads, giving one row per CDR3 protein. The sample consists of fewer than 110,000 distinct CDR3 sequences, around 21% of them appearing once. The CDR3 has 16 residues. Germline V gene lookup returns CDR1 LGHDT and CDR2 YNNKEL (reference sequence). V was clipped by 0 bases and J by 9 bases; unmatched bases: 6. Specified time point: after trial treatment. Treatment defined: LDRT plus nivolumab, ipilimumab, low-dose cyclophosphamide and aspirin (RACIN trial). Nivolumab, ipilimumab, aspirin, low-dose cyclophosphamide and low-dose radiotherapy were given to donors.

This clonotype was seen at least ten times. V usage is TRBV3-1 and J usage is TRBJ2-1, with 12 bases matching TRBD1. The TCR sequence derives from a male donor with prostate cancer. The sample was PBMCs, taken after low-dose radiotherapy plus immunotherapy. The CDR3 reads CASSQERDRGRREQFF. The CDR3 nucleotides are TGTGCCAGCAGCCAAGAGCGGGACAGGGGGCGACGTGAGCAGTTCTTC.